The TCR beta chain under discussion was sequenced for a study of response to subunit inactivated influenza vaccine. Study-wide findings and caveats: Every seasonal influenza vaccination brings in few new T cells, the authors suggested.

This clonotype was observed a handful of times. What it binds is unknown. TCRdb redid the calling of the RT-PCR reads with MiXCR, one entry per CDR3 protein. The sample shows roughly 700,000 distinct CDR3 sequences, approximately 15% of them seen only once. The ends were cut back, 3 bases at V and 5 bases at J, with 8 bases in the middle. The CDR3 is 14 amino acids. The TCR originated in a middle-aged man who received an inactivated influenza vaccine. The sample was PBMCs from blood, taken about 13 days after vaccination. This chain links TRBV12-3 or TRBV12-4 with TRBJ1-6; D gene unclear. The CDR3 sequence: CASSLEGNNSPLHF. The CDR3 DNA sequence: TGTGCCAGCAGTTTGGAAGGGAATAATTCACCCCTCCACTTT.